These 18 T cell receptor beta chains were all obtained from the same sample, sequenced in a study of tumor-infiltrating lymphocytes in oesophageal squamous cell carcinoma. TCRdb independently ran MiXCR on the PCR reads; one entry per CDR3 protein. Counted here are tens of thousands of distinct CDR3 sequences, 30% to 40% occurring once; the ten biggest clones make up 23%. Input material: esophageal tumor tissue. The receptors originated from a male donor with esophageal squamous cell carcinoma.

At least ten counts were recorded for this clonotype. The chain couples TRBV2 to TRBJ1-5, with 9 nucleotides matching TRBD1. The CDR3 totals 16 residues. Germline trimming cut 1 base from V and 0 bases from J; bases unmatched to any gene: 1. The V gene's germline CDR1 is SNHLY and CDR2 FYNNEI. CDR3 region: CASSEEGQGSNQPQHF. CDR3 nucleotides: TGTGCCAGCAGTGAAGAGGGACAGGGTAGCAATCAGCCCCAGCATTTT.

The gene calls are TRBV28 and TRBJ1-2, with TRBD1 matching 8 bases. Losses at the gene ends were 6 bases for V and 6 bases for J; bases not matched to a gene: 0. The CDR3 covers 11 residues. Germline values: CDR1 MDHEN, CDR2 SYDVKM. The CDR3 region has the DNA TGTGCCAGCAGGGACAGGGATGGCTACACCTTC. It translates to CASRDRDGYTF.

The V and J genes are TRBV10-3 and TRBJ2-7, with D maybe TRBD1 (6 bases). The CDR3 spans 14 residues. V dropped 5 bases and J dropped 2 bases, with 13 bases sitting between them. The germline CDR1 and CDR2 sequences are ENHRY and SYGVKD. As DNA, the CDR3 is TGTGCCATCAGTCGGACAGAATTCCCCTACGAGCAGTACTTC. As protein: CAISRTEFPYEQYF.

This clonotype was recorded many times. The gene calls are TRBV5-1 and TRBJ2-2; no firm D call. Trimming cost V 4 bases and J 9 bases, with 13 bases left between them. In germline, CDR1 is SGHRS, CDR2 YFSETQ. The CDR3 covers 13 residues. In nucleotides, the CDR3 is TGCGCCAGCAGCCCGGCCGGTGGGTGGGAGCTGTTTTTT. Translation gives CASSPAGGWELFF.

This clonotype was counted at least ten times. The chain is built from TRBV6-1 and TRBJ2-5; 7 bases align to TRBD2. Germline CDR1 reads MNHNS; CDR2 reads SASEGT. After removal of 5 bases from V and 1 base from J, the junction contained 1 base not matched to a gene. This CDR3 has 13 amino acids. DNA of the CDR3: TGTGCCAGCAGTCGGACTAGCCAAGAGACCCAGTACTTC. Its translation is CASSRTSQETQYF.

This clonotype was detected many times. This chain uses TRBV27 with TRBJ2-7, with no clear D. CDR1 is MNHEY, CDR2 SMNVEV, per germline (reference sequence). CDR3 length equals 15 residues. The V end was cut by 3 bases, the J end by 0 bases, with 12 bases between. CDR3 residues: CASSLVGGSSYEQYF. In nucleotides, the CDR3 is TGTGCCAGCAGTTTGGTTGGTGGAAGCTCCTACGAGCAGTACTTC.

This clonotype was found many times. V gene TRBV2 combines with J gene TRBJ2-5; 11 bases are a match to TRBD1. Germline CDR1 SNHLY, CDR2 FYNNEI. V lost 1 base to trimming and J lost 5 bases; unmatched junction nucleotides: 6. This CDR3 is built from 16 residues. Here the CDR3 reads CASSEDGTGGYETQYF. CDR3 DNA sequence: TGTGCCAGCAGTGAAGATGGGACAGGGGGTTACGAGACCCAGTACTTC.

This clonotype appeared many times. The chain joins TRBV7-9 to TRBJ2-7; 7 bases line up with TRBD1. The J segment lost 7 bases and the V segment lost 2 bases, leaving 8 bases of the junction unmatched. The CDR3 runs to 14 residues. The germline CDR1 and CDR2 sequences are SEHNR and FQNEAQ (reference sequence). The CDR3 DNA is TGTGCCAGCAGCTTATTTGACAGGGTAGAAGAGCAGTACTTC. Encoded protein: CASSLFDRVEEQYF.

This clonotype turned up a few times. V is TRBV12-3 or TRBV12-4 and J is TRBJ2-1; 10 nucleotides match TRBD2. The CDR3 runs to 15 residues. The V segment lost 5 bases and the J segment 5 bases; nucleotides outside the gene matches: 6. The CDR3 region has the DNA TGTGCCAGCAGTCTAAGGACTAGCGGAGACAATGAGCAGTTCTTC. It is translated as CASSLRTSGDNEQFF.

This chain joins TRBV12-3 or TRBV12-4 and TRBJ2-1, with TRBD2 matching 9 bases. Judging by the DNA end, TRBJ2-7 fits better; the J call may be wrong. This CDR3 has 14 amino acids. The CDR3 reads CASSPETSGYEQYF. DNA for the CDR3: TGTGCCAGCAGCCCCGAGACTAGCGGCTACGAGCAGTACTTC.

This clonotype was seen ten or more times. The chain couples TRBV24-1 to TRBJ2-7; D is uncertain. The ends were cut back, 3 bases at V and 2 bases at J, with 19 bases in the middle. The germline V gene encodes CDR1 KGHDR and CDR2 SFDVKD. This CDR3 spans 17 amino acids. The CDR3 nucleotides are TGTGCCACCAGTGATAAGACCCCGTGGGTTCAAACCTACGAGCAGTACTTC. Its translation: CATSDKTPWVQTYEQYF.

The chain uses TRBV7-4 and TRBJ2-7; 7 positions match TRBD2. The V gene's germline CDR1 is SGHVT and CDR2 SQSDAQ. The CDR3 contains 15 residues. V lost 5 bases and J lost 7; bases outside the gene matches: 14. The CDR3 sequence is CASSPSGGSYNEQYF. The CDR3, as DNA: TGTGCCAGCAGCCCTAGCGGAGGCTCCTACAATGAGCAGTACTTC.

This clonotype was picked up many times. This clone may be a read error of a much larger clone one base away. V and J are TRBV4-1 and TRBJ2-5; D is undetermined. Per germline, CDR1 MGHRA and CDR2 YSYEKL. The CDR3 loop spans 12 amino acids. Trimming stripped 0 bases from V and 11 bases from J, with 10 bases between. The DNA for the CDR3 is TGCGCCAGCAGCCAAGAGTCGAGTGAGCAGTACTTC. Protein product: CASSQESSEQYF.

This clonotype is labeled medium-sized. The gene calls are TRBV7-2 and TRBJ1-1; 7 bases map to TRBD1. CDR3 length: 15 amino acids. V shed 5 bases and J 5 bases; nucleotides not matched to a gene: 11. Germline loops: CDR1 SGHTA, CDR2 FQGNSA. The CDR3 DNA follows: TGTGCCAGCAGCGCGAACAGGGGAGGGGGGACTGAAGCTTTCTTT. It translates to CASSANRGGGTEAFF.

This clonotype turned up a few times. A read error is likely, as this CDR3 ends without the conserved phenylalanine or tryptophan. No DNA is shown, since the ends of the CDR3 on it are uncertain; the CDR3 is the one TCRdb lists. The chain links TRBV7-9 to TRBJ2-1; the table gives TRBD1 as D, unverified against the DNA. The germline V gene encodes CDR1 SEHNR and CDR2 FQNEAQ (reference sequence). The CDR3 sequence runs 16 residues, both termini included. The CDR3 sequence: CASSLLDRGGGYTFGS.

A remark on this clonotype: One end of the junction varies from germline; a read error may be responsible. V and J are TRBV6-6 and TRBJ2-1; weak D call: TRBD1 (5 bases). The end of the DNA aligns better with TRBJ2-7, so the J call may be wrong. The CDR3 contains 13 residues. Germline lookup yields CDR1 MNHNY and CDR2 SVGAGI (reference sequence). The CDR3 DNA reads TGTGCCAGCAGTTATGACAGAATCTACAAGCAGTACTTC. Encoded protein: CASSYDRIYKQYF.

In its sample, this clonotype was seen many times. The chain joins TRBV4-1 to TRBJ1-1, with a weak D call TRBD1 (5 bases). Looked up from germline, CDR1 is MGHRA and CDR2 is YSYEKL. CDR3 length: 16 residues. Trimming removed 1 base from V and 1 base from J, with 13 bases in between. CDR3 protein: CASSQVMRGANTEAFF. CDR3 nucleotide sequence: TGCGCCAGCAGCCAAGTAATGAGAGGGGCGAACACTGAAGCTTTCTTT.

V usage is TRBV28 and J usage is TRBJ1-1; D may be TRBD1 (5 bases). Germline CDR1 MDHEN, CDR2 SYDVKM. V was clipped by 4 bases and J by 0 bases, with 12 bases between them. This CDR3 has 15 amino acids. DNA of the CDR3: TGTGCCAGCAGTTCGGGGACTGGTGTGAACACTGAAGCTTTCTTT. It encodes CASSSGTGVNTEAFF. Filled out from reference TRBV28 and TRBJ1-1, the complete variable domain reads DVKVTQSSRYLVKRTGEKVFLECVQDMDHENMFWYRQDPGLGLRLIYFSYDVKMKEKGDIPEGYSVSREKKERFSLILESASTNQTSMYLCASSSGTGVNTEAFFGQGTRLTVV.